A selection of T cell receptor beta chains follows, all from one sample in a study of shared T cell receptors in the human thymus. Libraries were prepared by immunoSEQ multiplex PCR; TCRdb keeps only in-frame clonotypes and omits some of them. Of under 850,000 clones listed, around nine tenths are singletons. Another study also made use of these data, one on human thymus T cells.

The sample was thymocytes. The receptors shown here come from a boy under two years old with a congenital heart defect. CDR3s include the opening cysteine and the closing phenylalanine or tryptophan. Fields, in order: D gene, J gene, V gene, clone size, CDR3 protein, CDR3 DNA. D genes are given only for firm matches. Size is omitted from some rows. Given values are once, few, many or a class for expanded clones.

d_gene: .; j_gene: TRBJ1-2; v_gene: TRBV7-2; abundance: .; CDR3aa: CASSPPWGGMDGYTF; CDR3nt: TGTGCCAGCAGCCCACCTTGGGGGGGAATGGATGGCTACACCTTC
d_gene: TRBD1; j_gene: TRBJ1-2; v_gene: TRBV27; abundance: .; CDR3aa: CASSLSGQGDGYTF; CDR3nt: TGTGCCAGCAGTTTATCGGGTCAGGGGGATGGCTACACCTTC
d_gene: TRBD2; j_gene: TRBJ2-1; v_gene: TRBV6-5; abundance: .; CDR3aa: CASHSGRADNEQFF; CDR3nt: TGTGCCAGTCATAGCGGGAGGGCCGACAATGAGCAGTTCTTC
d_gene: .; j_gene: TRBJ1-2; v_gene: TRBV5-4; abundance: .; CDR3aa: CASSLAGDYGYTF; CDR3nt: TGTGCCAGCAGCTTGGCCGGGGACTATGGCTACACCTTC
d_gene: .; j_gene: TRBJ2-1; v_gene: TRBV30; abundance: .; CDR3aa: CAWSSFTASNEQFF; CDR3nt: TGTGCCTGGAGTAGTTTTACAGCAAGCAATGAGCAGTTCTTC
d_gene: .; j_gene: TRBJ2-3; v_gene: TRBV11-3; abundance: .; CDR3aa: CASSLMGRTQYF; CDR3nt: TGTGCCAGCAGCTTAATGGGGAGAACGCAGTATTTT
d_gene: .; j_gene: TRBJ2-7; v_gene: TRBV14; abundance: .; CDR3aa: CASSHIGSSYEQYF; CDR3nt: TGTGCCAGCAGCCATATCGGGTCCTCCTACGAGCAGTACTTC
d_gene: TRBD1; j_gene: TRBJ2-3; v_gene: TRBV5-5; abundance: once; CDR3aa: CASRVRQGTGTDTQYF; CDR3nt: TGTGCCAGCAGGGTTAGACAGGGAACCGGCACAGATACGCAGTATTTT
d_gene: TRBD1; j_gene: TRBJ2-2; v_gene: TRBV5-1; abundance: .; CDR3aa: CASQTGGTGELFF; CDR3nt: TGCGCCAGCCAAACAGGGGGCACCGGGGAGCTGTTTTTT
d_gene: TRBD1; j_gene: TRBJ1-2; v_gene: TRBV5-6; abundance: .; CDR3aa: CASSFGTEDGYGYTF; CDR3nt: TGTGCCAGCAGCTTCGGGACAGAGGATGGATATGGCTACACCTTC
d_gene: TRBD1; j_gene: TRBJ1-2; v_gene: TRBV5-5; abundance: .; CDR3aa: CASSAFWDRVDYGYTF; CDR3nt: TGTGCCAGCAGCGCCTTTTGGGACAGGGTGGACTATGGCTACACCTTC
d_gene: .; j_gene: TRBJ1-2; v_gene: TRBV5-6; abundance: .; CDR3aa: CASNPHSNYGYTF; CDR3nt: TGTGCCAGCAATCCCCACTCCAACTATGGCTACACCTTC
d_gene: .; j_gene: TRBJ2-3; v_gene: TRBV10-2; abundance: .; CDR3aa: CASSEQSSDYTDTQYF; CDR3nt: TGCGCCAGCAGTGAGCAATCTAGCGACTACACAGATACGCAGTATTTT
d_gene: .; j_gene: TRBJ2-2; v_gene: TRBV4-3; abundance: .; CDR3aa: CASSQGPGGLGIGELFF; CDR3nt: TGCGCCAGCAGTCAAGGTCCGGGGGGCTTGGGCATCGGGGAGCTGTTTTTT
d_gene: TRBD2; j_gene: TRBJ2-3; v_gene: TRBV6-4; abundance: .; CDR3aa: CASSKRTSGSTDTQYF; CDR3nt: TGTGCCAGCAGTAAACGGACTAGCGGGAGCACAGATACGCAGTATTTT
d_gene: .; j_gene: TRBJ1-2; v_gene: TRBV30; abundance: .; CDR3aa: CAWSVGTYYGYTF; CDR3nt: TGTGCCTGGAGTGTTGGCACCTACTATGGCTACACCTTC
d_gene: .; j_gene: TRBJ2-3; v_gene: TRBV5-8; abundance: .; CDR3aa: CASSLGRWVDTQYF; CDR3nt: TGTGCCAGCAGCCTCGGGAGATGGGTAGATACGCAGTATTTT